This T cell receptor (beta chain) was captured in a study of cytomegalovirus exposure and HLA in healthy donors. Study-level results: Productive status was seen about 90% or about 30% of the time for most TCR beta V segments in an earlier analysis. An analysis that came later showed most CMV-associated TCR beta chains appearing HLA-restricted. The authors later found TCR association rates varying by HLA locus, with DRB1 most and HLA-C fewest.

Germline CDR1 reads SGHDT; CDR2 reads YYEEEE. Trimming removed 0 bases from V and 7 bases from J, with 16 bases in between. CDR3 length equals 16 residues. Of note for this clone: The antigen remains unidentified.

PCR was performed using 60 Vbeta and 13 Jbeta primers. Method: immunoSEQ multiplex PCR; TCRdb's copy keeps in-frame clones and lacks some. Among around 100,000 clones listed, 81% were seen once. This clonotype originated in a woman aged 70 to 79 in good health and CMV-seropositive. Sequencing was done on a sample of PBMCs. This chain connects TRBV5-6 to TRBJ1-4, with TRBD1 as a possible D gene (6 bases). The CDR3 region is CASSLAPTGSGEKLFF. CDR3 nucleotide sequence: TGTGCCAGCAGCTTGGCACCCACAGGGAGTGGTGAAAAACTGTTTTTT.